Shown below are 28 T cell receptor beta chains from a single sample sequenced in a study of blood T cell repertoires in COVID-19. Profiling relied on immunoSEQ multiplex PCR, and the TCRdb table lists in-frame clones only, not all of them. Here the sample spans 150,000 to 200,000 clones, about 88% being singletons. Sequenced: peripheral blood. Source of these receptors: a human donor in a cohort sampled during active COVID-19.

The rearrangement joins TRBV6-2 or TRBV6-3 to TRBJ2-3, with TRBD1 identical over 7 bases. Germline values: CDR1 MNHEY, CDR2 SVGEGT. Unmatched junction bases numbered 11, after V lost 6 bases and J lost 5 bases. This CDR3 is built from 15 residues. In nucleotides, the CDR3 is TGTGCCAGCAGCGAAGGACAGGCCCGGAAAGATACGCAGTATTTT. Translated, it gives CASSEGQARKDTQYF.

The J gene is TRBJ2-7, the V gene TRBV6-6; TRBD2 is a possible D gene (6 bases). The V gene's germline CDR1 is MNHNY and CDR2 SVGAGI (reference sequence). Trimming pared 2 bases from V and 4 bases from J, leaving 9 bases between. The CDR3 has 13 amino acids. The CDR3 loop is CASSYGGSYEQYF. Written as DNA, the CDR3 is TGTGCCAGCAGTTACGGGGGGTCATACGAGCAGTACTTC.

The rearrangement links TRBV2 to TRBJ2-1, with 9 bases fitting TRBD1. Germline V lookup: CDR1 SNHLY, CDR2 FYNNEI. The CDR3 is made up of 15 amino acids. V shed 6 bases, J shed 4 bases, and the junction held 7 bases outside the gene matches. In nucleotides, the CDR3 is TGTGCCAGCAGCGTCGGACAGGGGTGGTACAATGAGCAGTTCTTC. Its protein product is CASSVGQGWYNEQFF.

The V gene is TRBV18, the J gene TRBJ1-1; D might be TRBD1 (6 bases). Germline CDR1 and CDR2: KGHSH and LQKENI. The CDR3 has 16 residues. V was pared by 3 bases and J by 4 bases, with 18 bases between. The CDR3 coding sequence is TGTGCCAGCTCACCGAGTGAACAGGGCCTTTCCACTGAAGCTTTCTTT. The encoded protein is CASSPSEQGLSTEAFF.

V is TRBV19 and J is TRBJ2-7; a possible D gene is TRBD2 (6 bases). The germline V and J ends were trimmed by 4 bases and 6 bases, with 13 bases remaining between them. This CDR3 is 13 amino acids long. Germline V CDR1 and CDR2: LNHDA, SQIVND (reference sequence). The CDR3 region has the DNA TGTGCCAGTAGTACCGAGGGACTTGGCGAGCAGTACTTC. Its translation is CASSTEGLGEQYF.

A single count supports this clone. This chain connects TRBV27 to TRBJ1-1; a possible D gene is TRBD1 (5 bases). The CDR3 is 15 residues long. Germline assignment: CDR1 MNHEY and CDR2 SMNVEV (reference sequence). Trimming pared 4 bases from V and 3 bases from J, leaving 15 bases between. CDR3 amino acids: CASSSGTQGYTEAFF. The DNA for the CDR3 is TGTGCCAGCAGTTCCGGGACTCAAGGGTACACTGAAGCTTTCTTT.

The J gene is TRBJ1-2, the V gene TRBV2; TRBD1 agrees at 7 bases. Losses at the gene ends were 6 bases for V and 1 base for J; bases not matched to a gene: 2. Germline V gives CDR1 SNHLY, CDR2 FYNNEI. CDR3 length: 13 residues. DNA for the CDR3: TGTGCCAGCAGAGGGGACAGTAACTATGGCTACACCTTC. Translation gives CASRGDSNYGYTF.

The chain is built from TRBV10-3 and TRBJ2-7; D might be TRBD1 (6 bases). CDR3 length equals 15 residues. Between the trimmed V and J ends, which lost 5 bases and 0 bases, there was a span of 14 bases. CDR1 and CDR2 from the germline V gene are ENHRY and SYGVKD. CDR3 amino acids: CAISPRTVNSYEQYF. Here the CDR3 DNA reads TGTGCCATCAGTCCTAGGACAGTTAACTCCTACGAGCAGTACTTC.

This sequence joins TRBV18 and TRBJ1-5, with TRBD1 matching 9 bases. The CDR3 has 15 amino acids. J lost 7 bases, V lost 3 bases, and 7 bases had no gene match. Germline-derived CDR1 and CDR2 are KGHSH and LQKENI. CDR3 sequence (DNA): TGTGCCAGCTCACCGGGGACAGGGATCTTACAGCCCCAGCATTTT. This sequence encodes CASSPGTGILQPQHF.

CDR3 sequence (DNA): TGTGCCAGCAGTGAAGGAGGGGCAGGGGGATACGAGCAGTACTTC. Its protein product is CASSEGGAGGYEQYF. This rearrangement joins TRBV6-1 to TRBJ2-7, with TRBD1 identical over 7 bases. The CDR3 covers 15 residues. Germline V gives CDR1 MNHNS, CDR2 SASEGT. Trimming took 1 base from V and 4 from J; bases not matched to a gene: 7.

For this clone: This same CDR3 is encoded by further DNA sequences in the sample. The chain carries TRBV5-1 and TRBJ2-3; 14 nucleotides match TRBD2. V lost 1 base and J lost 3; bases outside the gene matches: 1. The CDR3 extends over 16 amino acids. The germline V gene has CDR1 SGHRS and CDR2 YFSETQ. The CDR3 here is CASSLRLAGGTDTQYF. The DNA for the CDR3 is TGCGCCAGCAGCTTGCGACTAGCGGGGGGGACAGATACGCAGTATTTT.

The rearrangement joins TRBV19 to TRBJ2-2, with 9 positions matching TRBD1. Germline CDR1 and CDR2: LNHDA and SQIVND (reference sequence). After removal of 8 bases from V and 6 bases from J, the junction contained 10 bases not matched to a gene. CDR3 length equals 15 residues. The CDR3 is CASRKLGQGSGELFF. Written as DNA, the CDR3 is TGTGCCAGTCGAAAATTGGGACAGGGATCCGGGGAGCTGTTTTTT.

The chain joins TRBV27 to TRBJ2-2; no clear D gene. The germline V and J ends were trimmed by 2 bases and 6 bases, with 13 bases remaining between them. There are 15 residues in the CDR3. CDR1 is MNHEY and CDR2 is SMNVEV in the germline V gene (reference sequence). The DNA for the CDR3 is TGTGCCAGCAGTTTAACCAGGCCGCCTGCCGGGGAGCTGTTTTTT. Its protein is CASSLTRPPAGELFF.

Here the CDR3 DNA reads TGTGCCAGCAGCTTAGTGCGGGGGCTAAGCACAGATACGCAGTATTTT. Translation gives CASSLVRGLSTDTQYF. This chain connects TRBV7-2 to TRBJ2-3; a weak D match, TRBD2 (7 bases). Germline values: CDR1 SGHTA, CDR2 FQGNSA. V was clipped by 1 base and J by 0 bases, with 11 bases between them. The CDR3 is 16 amino acids.

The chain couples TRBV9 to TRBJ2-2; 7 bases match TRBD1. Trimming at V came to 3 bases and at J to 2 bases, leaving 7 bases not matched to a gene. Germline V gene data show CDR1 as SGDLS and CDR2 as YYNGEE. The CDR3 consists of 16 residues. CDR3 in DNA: TGTGCCAGCAGCGGAGACGGGACAGCTAACACCGGGGAGCTGTTTTTT. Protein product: CASSGDGTANTGELFF.

Here the CDR3 DNA reads TGTGCCAGCAGCATTGCGGGAGAACTATACAATGAGCAGTTCTTC. Amino acids: CASSIAGELYNEQFF. This chain connects TRBV7-9 to TRBJ2-1; TRBD2 aligns across 7 bases. With 5 bases clipped from V and 4 bases from J, the junction kept 8 bases outside the gene matches. CDR3 length equals 15 residues. Germline V gene lookup returns CDR1 SEHNR and CDR2 FQNEAQ (reference sequence).

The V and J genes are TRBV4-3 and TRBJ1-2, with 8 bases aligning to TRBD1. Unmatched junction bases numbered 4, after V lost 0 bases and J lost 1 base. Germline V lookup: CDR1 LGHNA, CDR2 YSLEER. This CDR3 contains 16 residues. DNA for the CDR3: TGCGCCAGCAGCCAAGATGCAACAGGGGGTAACTATGGCTACACCTTC. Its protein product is CASSQDATGGNYGYTF.

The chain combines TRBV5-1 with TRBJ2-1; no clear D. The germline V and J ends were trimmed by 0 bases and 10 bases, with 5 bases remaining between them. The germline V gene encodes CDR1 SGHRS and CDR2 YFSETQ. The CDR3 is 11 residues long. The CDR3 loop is CASSLEHEQFF. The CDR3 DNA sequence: TGCGCCAGCAGCTTGGAACACGAGCAGTTCTTC.

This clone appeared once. The CDR3 spells CASSIGGALAGYGYTF. CDR3 in DNA: TGTGCCAGTAGTATAGGAGGAGCCCTCGCCGGCTATGGCTACACCTTC. The chain carries TRBV19 and TRBJ1-2; D is unclear. V lost 1 base, J lost 4 bases, and 16 bases lay in between. The germline CDR1 and CDR2 sequences are LNHDA and SQIVND (reference sequence). The CDR3 consists of 16 residues.

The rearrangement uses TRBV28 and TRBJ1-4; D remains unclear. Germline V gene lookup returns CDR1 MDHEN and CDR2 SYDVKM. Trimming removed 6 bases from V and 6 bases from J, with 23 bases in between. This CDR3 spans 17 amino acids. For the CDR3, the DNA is TGTGCCAGCAGGGCGCCCCGGGCCCGTGGGGAGGATGAAAAACTGTTTTTT. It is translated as CASRAPRARGEDEKLFF.

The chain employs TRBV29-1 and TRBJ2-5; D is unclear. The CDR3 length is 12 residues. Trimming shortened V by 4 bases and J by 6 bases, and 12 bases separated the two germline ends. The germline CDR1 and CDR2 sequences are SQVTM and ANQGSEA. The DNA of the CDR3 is TGCAGCGTTGGAACTGGTCCGCAGACCCAGTACTTC. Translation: CSVGTGPQTQYF.

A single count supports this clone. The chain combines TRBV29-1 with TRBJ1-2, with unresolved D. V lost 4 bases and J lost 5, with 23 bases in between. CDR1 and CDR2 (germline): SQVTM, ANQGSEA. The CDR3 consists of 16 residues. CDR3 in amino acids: CSVVGSRWRNAYGYTF. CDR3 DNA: TGCAGCGTTGTTGGGTCCCGCTGGAGAAACGCTTATGGCTACACCTTC.

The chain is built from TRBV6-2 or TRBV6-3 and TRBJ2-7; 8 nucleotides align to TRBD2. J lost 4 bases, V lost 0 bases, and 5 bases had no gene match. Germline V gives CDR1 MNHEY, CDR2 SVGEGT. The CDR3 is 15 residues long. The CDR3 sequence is CASSYSATSVYEQYF. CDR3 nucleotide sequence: TGTGCCAGCAGTTACTCCGCGACTAGCGTTTACGAGCAGTACTTC.

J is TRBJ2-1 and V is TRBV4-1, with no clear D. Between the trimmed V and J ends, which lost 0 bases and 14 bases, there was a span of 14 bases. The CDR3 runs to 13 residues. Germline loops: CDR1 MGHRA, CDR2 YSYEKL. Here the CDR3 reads CASSQDILAEKFF. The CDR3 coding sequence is TGCGCCAGCAGCCAAGATATTCTGGCAGAAAAGTTCTTC.

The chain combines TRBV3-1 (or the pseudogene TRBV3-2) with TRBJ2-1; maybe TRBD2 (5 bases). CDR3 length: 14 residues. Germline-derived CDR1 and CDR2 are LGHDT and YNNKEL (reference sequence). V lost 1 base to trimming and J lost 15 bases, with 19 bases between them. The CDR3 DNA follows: TGTGCCAGCAGCCAAGGTATGGAGGCTGACGACTTGTTCTTC. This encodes CASSQGMEADDLFF.

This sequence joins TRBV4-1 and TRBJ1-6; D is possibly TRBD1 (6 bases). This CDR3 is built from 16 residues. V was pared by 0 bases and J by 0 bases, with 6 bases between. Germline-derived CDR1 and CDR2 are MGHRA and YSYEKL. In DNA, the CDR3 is TGCGCCAGCAGCCAAGAAGGGGGCTCCTATAATTCACCCCTCCACTTT. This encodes CASSQEGGSYNSPLHF.

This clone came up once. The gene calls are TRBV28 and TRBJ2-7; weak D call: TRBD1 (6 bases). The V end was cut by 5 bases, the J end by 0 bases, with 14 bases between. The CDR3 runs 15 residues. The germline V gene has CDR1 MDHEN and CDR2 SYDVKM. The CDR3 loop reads CASSAPRDISYEQYF. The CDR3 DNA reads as TGTGCCAGCAGTGCTCCGAGGGACATCTCCTACGAGCAGTACTTC.

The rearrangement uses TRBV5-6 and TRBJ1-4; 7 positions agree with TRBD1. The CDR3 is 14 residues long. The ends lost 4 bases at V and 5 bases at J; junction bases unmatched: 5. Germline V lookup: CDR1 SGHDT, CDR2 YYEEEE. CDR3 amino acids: CASSLPDRNEKLFF. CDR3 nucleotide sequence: TGTGCCAGCAGCCTCCCGGACAGGAATGAAAAACTGTTTTTT.